What follows are 19 T cell receptor beta chains derived from one specimen sequenced in a study of stem cell transplantation in POMP-related autoinflammatory disease. Clones were sequenced by immunoSEQ multiplex PCR, and TCRdb holds only the in-frame ones, with some missing. The sample has roughly 28,000 clones, 82% seen once. The sample was CD4+ T cells from PBMCs, taken before stem cell transplantation. These receptors all come from a human donor with POMP-related autoinflammation and immune dysregulation (PRAID).

This clone came up once. The chain couples TRBV10-2 to TRBJ2-1, with TRBD1 matching over 7 bases. The V gene end was trimmed by 3 bases and the J gene end by 4 bases; junction bases not matched to a gene: 0. This CDR3 has 13 residues. The germline gives CDR1 WSHSY, CDR2 SAAADI. In DNA, the CDR3 is TGCGCCAGCAGTGAACAGGGGTACAATGAGCAGTTCTTC. Translation: CASSEQGYNEQFF.

The J gene is TRBJ1-4, the V gene TRBV15; 8 bases match TRBD1. Germline V gene lookup returns CDR1 LNHNV and CDR2 YYDKDF (reference sequence). CDR3 length: 14 amino acids. With 6 bases clipped from V and 2 bases from J, the junction kept 2 bases outside the gene matches. In DNA form, the CDR3 reads TGTGCCACCAGAAGGACAGGGACTAATGAAAAACTGTTTTTT. Protein product: CATRRTGTNEKLFF.

V is TRBV6-6 and J is TRBJ1-5, with D unresolved. CDR3 length: 15 residues. Trimming took 7 bases from V and 2 from J, leaving 15 bases between them. Looked up from germline, CDR1 is MNHNY and CDR2 is SVGAGI (reference sequence). The CDR3 region has the DNA TGTGCCAGCACCCGAACCGGGGAGGGCAATCAGCCCCAGCATTTT. As protein: CASTRTGEGNQPQHF.

The rearrangement links TRBV27 to TRBJ2-7; 8 bases align to TRBD2. The CDR3 is 14 amino acids. V shed 5 bases and J 4 bases; nucleotides not matched to a gene: 7. Germline CDR1 MNHEY, CDR2 SMNVEV (reference sequence). CDR3 nucleotide sequence: TGTGCCAGCAGTCAGCGGGGGCAGGGTTACGAGCAGTACTTC. Amino acids: CASSQRGQGYEQYF.

The chain joins TRBV27 to TRBJ2-7, with D maybe TRBD2 (5 bases). Per the germline V gene, CDR1 is MNHEY and CDR2 is SMNVEV (reference sequence). V was trimmed by 6 bases and J by 1 base, leaving 13 bases between them. The CDR3 is made up of 14 amino acids. The chain's CDR3 is CASSLASRSYEQYF. As DNA, the CDR3 is TGTGCCAGCAGCCTAGCCAGTAGGTCCTACGAGCAGTACTTC.

V and J are TRBV5-6 and TRBJ1-2; no clear D. CDR1 and CDR2 (germline): SGHDT, YYEEEE. The CDR3 covers 17 residues. V shed 1 base and J shed 3 bases, with 19 bases lying between them. Here the CDR3 DNA reads TGTGCCAGCAGCTTGCGCTGGCCCGGCAGCGGGGACTATGGCTACACCTTC. It yields the protein CASSLRWPGSGDYGYTF. Supplemented by reference TRBV5-6 and TRBJ1-2, the full variable domain reads DAGVTQSPTHLIKTRGQQVTLRCSPKSGHDTVSWYQQALGQGPQFIFQYYEEEERQRGNFPDRFSGHQFPNYSSELNVNALLLGDSALYLCASSLRWPGSGDYGYTFGSGTRLTVV.

In this sample, this clone turned up a few times. Compared with germline, one end of the junction differs, possibly owing to a read error. This rearrangement joins TRBV28 to TRBJ1-2; no clear D gene. Germline-derived CDR1 and CDR2 are MDHEN and SYDVKM. This CDR3 contains 10 residues. In DNA form, the CDR3 reads TGTGCCAGCAGTTTAAAACCGTGGGGCTTC. This translates into CASSLKPWGF.

CDR3 bases: TGTGCCAGCAGACCACAGGGTGCGAACACTGAAGCTTTCTTT. Translated: CASRPQGANTEAFF. The chain is built from TRBV7-9 and TRBJ1-1; a possible D gene is TRBD1 (6 bases). CDR1 is SEHNR and CDR2 is FQNEAQ in the germline V gene (reference sequence). The V and J ends lost 6 bases and 1 base respectively, with 12 bases between them. The CDR3 has 14 amino acids.

The rearrangement links TRBV6-6 to TRBJ2-7; 9 bases are shared with TRBD2. Germline assignment: CDR1 MNHNY and CDR2 SVGAGI (reference sequence). The CDR3 consists of 14 residues. V gave up 4 bases and J gave up 6 bases; unmatched junction bases: 7. CDR3 protein: CASSFSGRAPEQYF. The CDR3 DNA is TGTGCCAGCAGTTTTAGCGGGAGAGCCCCCGAGCAGTACTTC.

This sequence joins TRBV5-1 and TRBJ2-3, with D possibly TRBD2 on 6 matching bases. This CDR3 comprises 16 residues. V dropped 0 bases and J dropped 0 bases, with 11 bases sitting between them. Germline CDR1 SGHRS, CDR2 YFSETQ. The CDR3 DNA sequence: TGCGCCAGCAGCTTGGTGGCGGGGACTAGCACAGATACGCAGTATTTT. Protein sequence: CASSLVAGTSTDTQYF.

The rearrangement joins TRBV19 to TRBJ2-3; D gene uncertain. Germline CDR1 LNHDA, CDR2 SQIVND (reference sequence). The CDR3 contains 14 residues. Trimming removed 4 bases from V and 4 bases from J, with 12 bases in between. CDR3 bases: TGTGCCAGTAGTACCCTAGTGGCCCCAGATACGCAGTATTTT. This encodes CASSTLVAPDTQYF. Complete variable domain (other parts from reference TRBV19 and TRBJ2-3): DGGITQSPKYLFRKEGQNVTLSCEQNLNHDAMYWYRQDPGQGLRLIYYSQIVNDFQKGDIAEGYSVSREKKESFPLTVTSAQKNPTAFYLCASSTLVAPDTQYFGPGTRLTVL.

The V gene is TRBV5-1, the J gene TRBJ1-1, with 7 bases aligning to TRBD1. J lost 3 bases, V lost 4 bases, and 6 bases had no gene match. This CDR3 is 14 amino acids long. Germline CDR1 SGHRS, CDR2 YFSETQ. The CDR3 spells CASSVGGADTEAFF. The CDR3 region has the DNA TGCGCCAGCAGCGTAGGGGGCGCGGACACTGAAGCTTTCTTT.

This clone was seen only once. This chain connects TRBV10-3 to TRBJ1-1, with unresolved D. This CDR3 spans 13 amino acids. Trimming removed 4 bases at V and 0 bases at J, with 6 bases between. Germline-derived CDR1 and CDR2 are ENHRY and SYGVKD. For the CDR3, the DNA is TGTGCCATCAGTGTAACGCTGAACACTGAAGCTTTCTTT. Its protein is CAISVTLNTEAFF.

The CDR3 region is CASSKHPSIEQYF. The DNA for the CDR3 is TGTGCCAGCAGCAAACACCCCTCCATCGAGCAGTACTTC. The gene calls are TRBV21-1 and TRBJ2-7. TRBV21-1 has pseudogene status. This CDR3 spans 13 amino acids.

The V gene is TRBV28, the J gene TRBJ2-3, with 8 bases aligning to TRBD2. V lost 6 bases to trimming and J lost 3 bases; unmatched junction nucleotides: 8. The germline V gene encodes CDR1 MDHEN and CDR2 SYDVKM. The CDR3 loop spans 15 amino acids. CDR3 protein: CASRGTSWNTDTQYF. The DNA for the CDR3 is TGTGCCAGCAGGGGGACTAGTTGGAATACAGATACGCAGTATTTT. The variable domain in full, completed from reference TRBV28 and TRBJ2-3, reads DVKVTQSSRYLVKRTGEKVFLECVQDMDHENMFWYRQDPGLGLRLIYFSYDVKMKEKGDIPEGYSVSREKKERFSLILESASTNQTSMYLCASRGTSWNTDTQYFGPGTRLTVL.

The chain employs TRBV2 and TRBJ2-2, with 9 bases matching TRBD2. CDR3 length: 17 residues. Germline CDR1 is SNHLY and CDR2 is FYNNEI. J lost 1 base, V lost 4 bases, and 7 bases had no gene match. The CDR3: CASSGRLAGLNTGELFF. CDR3 in DNA: TGTGCCAGCAGTGGGAGGCTAGCGGGGTTGAACACCGGGGAGCTGTTTTTT.

This rearrangement joins TRBV15 to TRBJ1-2; the D is unclear. V was cut by 2 bases and J by 4 bases, with 11 bases left in between. This CDR3 is 14 amino acids long. CDR1 LNHNV and CDR2 YYDKDF come from the germline V gene (reference sequence). In nucleotides, the CDR3 is TGTGCCACCAGCAGACTCCTAGAACGCTATGGCTACACCTTC. Its protein product is CATSRLLERYGYTF.

The genes are TRBV7-6 and TRBJ2-7; D is perhaps TRBD1 (7 bases). The germline V gene has CDR1 SGHVS and CDR2 FNYEAQ. V gave up 4 bases and J gave up 3 bases, with 16 bases separating them. CDR3 length equals 15 residues. CDR3 coding DNA: TGTGCCAGCAGCTCTGACAGGGAGGCGGACTACGAGCAGTACTTC. The encoded protein is CASSSDREADYEQYF. Drawing the rest from reference TRBV7-6 and TRBJ2-7, the complete variable domain is GAGVSQSPRYKVTKRGQDVALRCDPISGHVSLYWYRQALGQGPEFLTYFNYEAQQDKSGLPNDRFSAERPEGSISTLTIQRTEQRDSAMYRCASSSDREADYEQYFGPGTRLTVT.

This chain connects TRBV10-3 to TRBJ2-3; 9 bases agree with TRBD2. Germline lookup yields CDR1 ENHRY and CDR2 SYGVKD. The CDR3 spans 15 residues. V gave up 8 bases and J gave up 0 bases; unmatched junction bases: 6. The CDR3: CAIGGSGGSTDTQYF. The CDR3 DNA reads TGTGCCATCGGGGGTAGCGGGGGTAGCACAGATACGCAGTATTTT.